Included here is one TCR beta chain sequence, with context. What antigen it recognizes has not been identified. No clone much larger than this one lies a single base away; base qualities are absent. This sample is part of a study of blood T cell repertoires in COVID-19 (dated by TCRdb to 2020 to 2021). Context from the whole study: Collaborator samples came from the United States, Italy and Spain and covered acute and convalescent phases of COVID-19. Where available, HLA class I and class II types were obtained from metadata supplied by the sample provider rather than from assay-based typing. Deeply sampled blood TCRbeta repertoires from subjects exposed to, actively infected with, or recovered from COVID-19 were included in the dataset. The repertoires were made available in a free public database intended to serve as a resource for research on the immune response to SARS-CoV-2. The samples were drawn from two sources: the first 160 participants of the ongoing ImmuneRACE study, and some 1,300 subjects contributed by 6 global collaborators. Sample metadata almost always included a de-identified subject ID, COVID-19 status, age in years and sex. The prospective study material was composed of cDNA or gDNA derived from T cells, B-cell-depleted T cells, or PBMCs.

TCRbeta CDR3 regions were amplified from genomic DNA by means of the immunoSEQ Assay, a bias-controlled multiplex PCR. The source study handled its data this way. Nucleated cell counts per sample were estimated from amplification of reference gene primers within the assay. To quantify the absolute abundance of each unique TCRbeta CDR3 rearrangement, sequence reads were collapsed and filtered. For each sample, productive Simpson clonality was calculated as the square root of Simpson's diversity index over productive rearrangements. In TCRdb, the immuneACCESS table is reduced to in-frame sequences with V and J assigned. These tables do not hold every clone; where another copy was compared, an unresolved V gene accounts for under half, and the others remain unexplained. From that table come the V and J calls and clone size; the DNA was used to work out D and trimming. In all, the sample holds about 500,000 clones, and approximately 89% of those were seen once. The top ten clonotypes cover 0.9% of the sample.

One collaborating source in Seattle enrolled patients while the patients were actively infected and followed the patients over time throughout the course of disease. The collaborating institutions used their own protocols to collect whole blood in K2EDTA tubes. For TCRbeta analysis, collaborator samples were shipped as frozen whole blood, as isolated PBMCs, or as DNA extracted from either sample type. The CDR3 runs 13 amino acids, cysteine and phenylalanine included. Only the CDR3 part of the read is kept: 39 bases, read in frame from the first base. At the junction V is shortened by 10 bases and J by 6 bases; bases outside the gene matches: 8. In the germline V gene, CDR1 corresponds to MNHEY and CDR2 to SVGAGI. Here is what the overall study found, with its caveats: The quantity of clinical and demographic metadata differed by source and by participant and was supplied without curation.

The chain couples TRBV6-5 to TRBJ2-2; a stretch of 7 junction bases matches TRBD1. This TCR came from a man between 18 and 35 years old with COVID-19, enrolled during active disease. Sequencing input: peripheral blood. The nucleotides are TGTGCCACCAGGGGGTGGGGCCCCGGGGAGCTGTTTTTT. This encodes CATRGWGPGELFF.